This passage covers 8 T cell receptor beta chains from one sample sequenced in a study of blood T cell repertoires in COVID-19 (dated by TCRdb to the early 2020s). Receptors were amplified or captured by the immunoSEQ multiplex PCR assay. TCRdb re-hosts the immuneACCESS table, in-frame sequences only. Its copies lack some clones; in the studies checked, an unresolved V gene accounts for under half of them, and the cause for the rest is not known. Here the sample has a few hundred thousand clones; 88% occur a single time. The ten biggest clones cover roughly 1.7% of the sample. What was sequenced was peripheral blood. The receptor set was obtained from a man between 65 and 80 years old with acute or convalescent COVID-19.

The rearrangement joins TRBV27 to TRBJ2-7; D call uncertain. V lost 2 bases, J lost 0 bases, and 5 bases lay in between. This CDR3 spans 13 amino acids. From germline, CDR1 is MNHEY and CDR2 SMNVEV (reference sequence). CDR3 sequence (DNA): TGTGCCAGCAGTTTAATTCGCTCCTACGAGCAGTACTTC. This encodes CASSLIRSYEQYF.

The chain recombines TRBV9 with TRBJ2-1, with no clear D. Trimming took off 4 bases at V and 4 bases at J, with 12 bases between the two ends. This CDR3 has 14 amino acids. Germline lookup yields CDR1 SGDLS and CDR2 YYNGEE. For the CDR3, the DNA is TGTGCCAGCAGCCCCGAAAAGACATACAATGAGCAGTTCTTC. It codes for CASSPEKTYNEQFF.

This clone has just one count. This chain connects TRBV6-5 to TRBJ2-4, with 7 positions matching TRBD1. V was pared by 0 bases and J by 9 bases, with 11 bases of the junction left unmatched. This CDR3 spans 16 amino acids. Germline lookup yields CDR1 MNHEY and CDR2 SVGAGI. The CDR3 region is CASSYSQTGQPGIQYF. In DNA, the CDR3 is TGTGCCAGCAGTTACTCCCAGACAGGGCAGCCGGGCATTCAGTACTTC.

The CDR3 sequence is CASSPKTGELFF. The CDR3 DNA follows: TGCGCCAGCAGCCCTAAAACCGGGGAGCTGTTTTTT. This chain joins TRBV5-1 and TRBJ2-2; D ambiguous. V was cut by 4 bases and J by 5 bases, with 6 bases left in between. The CDR3 has 12 residues. Germline CDR1 reads SGHRS; CDR2 reads YFSETQ.

The chain links TRBV24-1 to TRBJ2-1; a possible D gene is TRBD1 (6 bases). Trimming pared 3 bases from V and 7 bases from J, leaving 18 bases between. This CDR3 is built from 16 residues. Germline V gene sequence: CDR1 KGHDR, CDR2 SFDVKD. DNA of the CDR3: TGTGCCACCAGTGATCCCCGGGCAGGGGTTAGGAATGAGCAGTTCTTC. This gives the protein CATSDPRAGVRNEQFF.

The chain combines TRBV12-5 with TRBJ2-1; possible D gene TRBD2, 5 bases. V shed 6 bases and J shed 12 bases, with 15 bases lying between them. The CDR3 extends over 12 amino acids. Germline-derived CDR1 and CDR2 are LGHNT and FRNRAP. CDR3 nucleotides: TGTGCTAGTGGGTACCTAAGCGGTAGGCAGTTCTTC. As protein: CASGYLSGRQFF.

This sequence joins TRBV18 and TRBJ2-1, with 16 bases fitting TRBD2. J was trimmed by 0 bases and V by 3 bases; bases with no gene match: 5. The CDR3 spans 19 residues. The germline V gene encodes CDR1 KGHSH and CDR2 LQKENI. CDR3: CASSPPGLAGGSSYNEQFF. CDR3 bases: TGTGCCAGCTCACCTCCGGGACTAGCGGGAGGGAGCTCCTACAATGAGCAGTTCTTC. Combining the CDR3 with reference TRBV18 and TRBJ2-1 gives the whole variable domain NAGVMQNPRHLVRRRGQEARLRCSPMKGHSHVYWYRQLPEEGLKFMVYLQKENIIDESGMPKERFSAEFPKEGPSILRIQQVVRGDSAAYFCASSPPGLAGGSSYNEQFFGPGTRLTVL.

A single count supports this clone. J is TRBJ2-7 and V is TRBV19; D unresolved. CDR1 is LNHDA and CDR2 is SQIVND in the germline V gene (reference sequence). V was cut by 8 bases and J by 7 bases, with 15 bases left in between. This CDR3 has 12 amino acids. The DNA for the CDR3 is TGTGCCAGTCAAGACTTCCTCGGAGAGCAGTACTTC. Its translation: CASQDFLGEQYF.